The clone carrying this TCR beta chain was seen a single time. Its antigen remains unknown. V was pared by 4 bases and J by 5 bases, with 12 bases of the junction left unmatched. Germline CDR1 SGDLS, CDR2 YYNGEE. CDR3 length equals 16 residues. This record comes from a study of PD-1 blockade in classical Hodgkin lymphoma. Study summary: Patients in the cohort were put on intravenous nivolumab, 3 mg/kg every 2 weeks. The study's findings and limits: The causes of the repertoire differences, possibly disease activity or prior therapy, remain undefined. At baseline, newly diagnosed patients reportedly showed less TCR diversity than healthy donors. Complete responders matched newly diagnosed patients in baseline diversity.

This table comes from immunoSEQ multiplex PCR, and its TCRdb copy is limited to in-frame clones, with some not included. The sample includes about 150,000 clones, about 78% of them seen just once. Every single patient, without exception, relapsed after autologous stem cell transplantation, and brentuximab vedotin exposure varied. The sequence was obtained from a human donor with classical Hodgkin lymphoma. Sequenced material: peripheral blood mononuclear cells (PBMCs), taken before the second cycle of nivolumab. The genes are TRBV9 and TRBJ1-3; the match to TRBD1 covers 7 bases. The CDR3 coding sequence is TGTGCCAGCAGCCCTACAGGGGATACTTCTAGAAACACCATATATTTT. It specifies CASSPTGDTSRNTIYF.